This T cell receptor beta chain was documented in a study of follicular helper T cells after annual influenza vaccination. Time point described: 2015-2016 season, pre-vaccination. Subjects lived in the community and lacked influenza vaccine within the prior 6 months. The method was immunoSEQ multiplex PCR; TCRdb's version includes in-frame clones alone and lacks a portion of them. This table holds about 9,400 clones, roughly 80% found once. The CDR3 is 16 amino acids. CDR1 is MNHEY and CDR2 is SMNVEV in the germline V gene (reference sequence). V gave up 4 bases and J gave up 5 bases; unmatched junction bases: 9.

J is TRBJ2-1 and V is TRBV27, with 9 bases identical to TRBD1. The TCR comes from an adult who received the influenza vaccine. The starting material was CXCR5+ CD38- circulating T follicular helper cells from blood, obtained on the day of influenza vaccination. Subset in this sample: circulating Tfh, non-naive CD4+CXCR5+PD-1+ (ICOS+CD38+ or ICOS-CD38-). As DNA, the CDR3 is TGTGCCAGCAGTTCCACCGGGACAGGGACCCACAATGAGCAGTTCTTC. The encoded protein is CASSSTGTGTHNEQFF.